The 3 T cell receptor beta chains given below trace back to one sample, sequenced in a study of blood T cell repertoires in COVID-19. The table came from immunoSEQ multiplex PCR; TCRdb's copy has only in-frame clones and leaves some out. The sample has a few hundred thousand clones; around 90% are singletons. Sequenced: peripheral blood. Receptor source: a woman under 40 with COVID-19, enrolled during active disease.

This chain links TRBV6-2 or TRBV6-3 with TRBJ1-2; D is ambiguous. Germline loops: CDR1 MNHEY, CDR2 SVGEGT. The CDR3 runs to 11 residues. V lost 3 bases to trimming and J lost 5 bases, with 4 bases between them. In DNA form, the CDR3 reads TGTGCCAGCAGTTATGAGTATGGCTACACCTTC. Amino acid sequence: CASSYEYGYTF.

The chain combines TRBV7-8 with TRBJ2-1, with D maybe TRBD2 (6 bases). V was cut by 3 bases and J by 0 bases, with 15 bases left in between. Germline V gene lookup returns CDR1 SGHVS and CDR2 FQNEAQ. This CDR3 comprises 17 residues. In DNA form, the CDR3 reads TGTGCCAGCAGCTTTCGGGTGGCGGGAAGCTCCTACAATGAGCAGTTCTTC. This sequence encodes CASSFRVAGSSYNEQFF.

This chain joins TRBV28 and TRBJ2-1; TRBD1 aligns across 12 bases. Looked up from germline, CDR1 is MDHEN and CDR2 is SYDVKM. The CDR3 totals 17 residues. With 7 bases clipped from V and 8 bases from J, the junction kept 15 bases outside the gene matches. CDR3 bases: TGTGCCAGCACTCCTCTCTGGGGGACAGGGGGCAACGATGAGCAGTTCTTC. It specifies CASTPLWGTGGNDEQFF. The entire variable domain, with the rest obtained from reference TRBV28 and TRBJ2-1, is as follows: DVKVTQSSRYLVKRTGEKVFLECVQDMDHENMFWYRQDPGLGLRLIYFSYDVKMKEKGDIPEGYSVSREKKERFSLILESASTNQTSMYLCASTPLWGTGGNDEQFFGPGTRLTVL.